This is a list of T cell receptor beta chains from one sample in a study of cytomegalovirus exposure and HLA in healthy donors. Some clones are missing from TCRdb's copy, which holds only in-frame ones; the method was immunoSEQ multiplex PCR. Listed are 190,000 or so clones; about 0.74% falls within the top ten. The sample taken for sequencing was PBMCs. The receptors were gathered from a boy younger than 18 in good health and CMV-seronegative. The CDR3 runs from the conserved cysteine through the conserved F or W. The D gene is left open where the match is weak.

V gene	D gene	J gene	CDR3 protein	CDR3 DNA
TRBV6-5	.	TRBJ1-1	CASSYSTPGTEAFF	TGTGCCAGCAGTTACTCGACGCCAGGCACTGAAGCTTTCTTT
TRBV5-1	TRBD2	TRBJ2-1	CASSLTGTSGGPYNEQFF	TGCGCCAGCAGCTTGACCGGGACTAGCGGGGGCCCCTACAATGAGCAGTTCTTC
TRBV5-6	TRBD1	TRBJ2-7	CASSYVTGTGNSYEQYF	TGTGCCAGCAGCTACGTTACCGGGACAGGGAATTCCTACGAGCAGTACTTC
TRBV5-1	TRBD1	TRBJ1-1	CASSQKDRGFGEAFF	TGCGCCAGCAGCCAAAAGGACAGGGGGTTTGGTGAAGCTTTCTTT
TRBV27	.	TRBJ1-5	CASSLSSGGGVHQPQHF	TGTGCCAGCAGTTTATCGTCCGGGGGGGGAGTACATCAGCCCCAGCATTTT
TRBV19	.	TRBJ2-1	CASSLGLGRVNEQFF	TGTGCCAGTAGTCTGGGTCTGGGGCGCGTCAATGAGCAGTTCTTC
TRBV5-1	TRBD1	TRBJ1-1	CASSLRQDRANTEAFF	TGCGCCAGCAGCTTGCGGCAGGACAGGGCGAACACTGAAGCTTTCTTT
TRBV11-2	.	TRBJ1-1	CASKTQRDTEAFF	TGTGCCAGCAAAACTCAGAGGGACACTGAAGCTTTCTTT
TRBV4-3	.	TRBJ1-2	CASSAAGIGYTF	TGCGCCAGCAGTGCAGCGGGGATTGGCTACACCTTC
TRBV10-3	TRBD2	TRBJ2-1	CAISEASGGYNEQFF	TGTGCCATCAGTGAGGCTAGCGGGGGGTACAATGAGCAGTTCTTC
TRBV4-1	TRBD1	TRBJ1-4	CASSRGQGQEKLFF	TGCGCCAGCAGCCGGGGACAGGGGCAGGAAAAACTGTTTTTT
TRBV7-3	.	TRBJ2-3	CASSLSPQGRSTDTQYF	TGTGCCAGCAGCTTATCCCCCCAGGGGAGAAGCACAGATACGCAGTATTTT
TRBV6-4	TRBD1	TRBJ2-7	CASSDSSGTGGCHEQYF	TGTGCCAGCAGTGACTCTTCCGGGACAGGGGGCTGCCACGAGCAGTACTTC
TRBV27	TRBD1	TRBJ2-7	CASSHRGVDSYEQYF	TGTGCCAGCAGCCACAGGGGGGTCGACTCCTACGAGCAGTACTTC
TRBV5-1	TRBD1	TRBJ2-7	CASSHGTGGYEQYF	TGCGCCAGCAGCCACGGGACAGGGGGGTACGAGCAGTACTTC
TRBV5-4	TRBD1	TRBJ2-5	CASNPEGQGGETQYF	TGTGCCAGCAACCCCGAGGGACAGGGAGGGGAGACCCAGTACTTC
TRBV5-6	.	TRBJ2-3	CASSLVEVHTQYF	TGTGCCAGCAGCTTGGTTGAGGTTCATACGCAGTATTTT
TRBV4-2	.	TRBJ2-3	CASSPRGTDTQYF	TGTGCCAGCAGCCCACGGGGCACAGATACGCAGTATTTT
TRBV5-4	.	TRBJ2-6	CASSSREISGANVLTF	TGTGCCAGCAGCTCCCGGGAAATCTCTGGGGCCAACGTCCTGACTTTC
TRBV21-1	.	TRBJ2-2	CASSNGLAGGPCTGELFF	TGTGCCAGCAGCAACGGACTAGCGGGGGGGCCGTGCACCGGGGAGCTGTTTTTT
TRBV28	.	TRBJ2-5	CASNGSPRGAETQYF	TGTGCCAGCAACGGTAGCCCCCGGGGGGCAGAGACCCAGTACTTC
TRBV19	TRBD2	TRBJ2-5	CASRPGGNQETQYF	TGTGCCAGTAGGCCCGGGGGGAACCAAGAGACCCAGTACTTC
TRBV7-8	.	TRBJ1-2	CASSLDPSYGYTF	TGTGCCAGCAGCTTAGATCCCAGCTATGGCTACACCTTC
TRBV4-1	.	TRBJ2-1	CASSQKQYWAQFF	TGCGCCAGCAGCCAAAAACAGTACTGGGCGCAGTTCTTC
TRBV7-3	.	TRBJ2-3	CASSLQGHPGTQYF	TGTGCCAGCAGCCTCCAGGGCCATCCCGGTACGCAGTATTTT
TRBV18	.	TRBJ1-2	CASSPGAGGYTF	TGTGCCAGCTCACCGGGGGCCGGTGGCTACACCTTC
TRBV2	.	TRBJ2-7	CAGGGVGSYEQYF	TGTGCCGGTGGCGGAGTGGGCTCCTACGAGCAGTACTTC
TRBV6-5	.	TRBJ1-6	CASRSDGDNSPLHF	TGTGCCAGCAGATCGGACGGGGATAATTCACCCCTCCACTTT
TRBV19	.	TRBJ2-1	CASSTGGLWATPNNEQFF	TGTGCCAGTAGTACCGGGGGGCTTTGGGCGACTCCAAACAATGAGCAGTTCTTC
TRBV5-1	TRBD1	TRBJ2-7	CASSSEPGTAYEQYF	TGCGCCAGCAGCTCCGAGCCCGGGACAGCCTACGAGCAGTACTTC
TRBV7-9	.	TRBJ1-1	CASSLAQGTEAFF	TGTGCCAGCAGCTTAGCCCAGGGAACCGAAGCTTTCTTT
TRBV19	.	TRBJ2-7	CASRAGVDNEQYF	TGTGCCAGTAGGGCAGGGGTCGACAACGAGCAGTACTTC
TRBV7-8	.	TRBJ2-5	CASSPRRSFETQYF	TGTGCCAGCAGCCCAAGGCGGAGTTTCGAGACCCAGTACTTC
TRBV7-9	.	TRBJ1-6	CASSHEGPGPLHF	TGTGCCAGCAGCCACGAGGGTCCGGGGCCCCTCCACTTT
TRBV28	.	TRBJ2-1	CASIGRGKNEQFF	TGTGCCAGCATTGGCAGGGGCAAAAATGAGCAGTTCTTC